These T cell receptor beta chains were read from a single sample in a study of shared clonotypes between healthy human individuals. TCRdb keeps only in-frame clones here, not all; method: immunoSEQ multiplex PCR. The sample gives 2 million to 3 million clones, approximately 90% of which show up once; roughly 0.15% is in the top ten. Sequenced material: naive CD4+ T cells sorted from blood. The source of these receptors is a young man in good health. The CDR3 runs from the conserved cysteine through the conserved F or W. A D gene is named only where the DNA matches it firmly. Clone size is not always given. Where it is, it says once, few, many or a class for expanded clones.

D: .; J: TRBJ2-7; size: .; V: TRBV7-9; CDR3: CASSLVAGSYEQYF; DNA: TGTGCCAGCAGCTTAGTAGCAGGGTCCTACGAGCAGTACTTC
D: TRBD1; J: TRBJ1-5; size: .; V: TRBV7-2; CDR3: CASSPGQALAQHF; DNA: TGTGCCAGCAGCCCCGGACAGGCTCTGGCCCAGCATTTT
D: TRBD2; J: TRBJ2-5; size: .; V: TRBV7-9; CDR3: CASSYDLAGATQETQYF; DNA: TGTGCCAGCAGCTACGACTTAGCGGGGGCGACTCAAGAGACCCAGTACTTC
D: TRBD1; J: TRBJ2-1; size: once; V: TRBV6-5; CDR3: CASSYGPGTGGNEQFF; DNA: TGTGCCAGCAGTTACGGTCCGGGGACAGGGGGCAATGAGCAGTTCTTC
D: TRBD1; J: TRBJ2-7; size: .; V: TRBV10-3; CDR3: CAISDLPPGQLSSEQYF; DNA: TGTGCCATCAGTGACCTCCCCCCGGGACAGTTATCTTCCGAGCAGTACTTC
D: .; J: TRBJ1-3; size: .; V: TRBV19; CDR3: CASTEQSSGNTIYF; DNA: TGTGCCAGTACCGAACAGAGCTCTGGAAACACCATATATTTT
D: TRBD1; J: TRBJ1-4; size: once; V: TRBV9; CDR3: CASSARGQSNEKLFF; DNA: TGTGCCAGCAGCGCACGGGGACAGAGTAATGAAAAACTGTTTTTT
D: TRBD1; J: TRBJ2-3; size: .; V: TRBV7-8; CDR3: CASSSQGAYPTDTQYF; DNA: TGTGCCAGCAGCTCCCAGGGGGCTTACCCCACAGATACGCAGTATTTT
D: .; J: TRBJ2-1; size: .; V: TRBV13; CDR3: CASSSRKSSYNEQFF; DNA: TGTGCCAGCAGCTCACGAAAGAGCTCCTACAATGAGCAGTTCTTC
D: .; J: TRBJ2-7; size: .; V: TRBV5-4; CDR3: CASRSPRDTPYEQYF; DNA: TGTGCCAGCCGCAGCCCTCGGGACACGCCCTACGAGCAGTACTTC
D: .; J: TRBJ1-1; size: few; V: TRBV29-1; CDR3: CSVGTSMNTEAFF; DNA: TGCAGCGTTGGCACCAGCATGAACACTGAAGCTTTCTTT
D: .; J: TRBJ1-1; size: .; V: TRBV5-1; CDR3: CASSFQSNTEAFF; DNA: TGCGCCAGCAGCTTTCAGAGCAACACTGAAGCTTTCTTT
D: TRBD1; J: TRBJ2-4; size: .; V: TRBV15; CDR3: CATSRTGLAKNIQYF; DNA: TGTGCCACCAGCCGGACAGGGTTAGCCAAAAACATTCAGTACTTC
D: .; J: TRBJ1-5; size: .; V: TRBV7-2; CDR3: CASSWGELNQPQHF; DNA: TGTGCCAGCAGCTGGGGGGAGCTCAATCAGCCCCAGCATTTT
D: .; J: TRBJ2-5; size: .; V: TRBV19; CDR3: CASSGGGETQYF; DNA: TGTGCCAGTAGCGGGGGCGGGGAGACCCAGTACTTC
D: TRBD1; J: TRBJ1-6; size: .; V: TRBV5-1; CDR3: CASSIGTDNSPLHF; DNA: TGCGCCAGCAGCATAGGGACAGATAATTCACCCCTCCACTTT
D: TRBD1; J: TRBJ1-2; size: once; V: TRBV18; CDR3: CASSLFMGQGYGYTF; DNA: TGTGCCAGCTCACTTTTTATGGGACAGGGCTATGGCTACACCTTC
D: TRBD1; J: TRBJ1-1; size: .; V: TRBV28; CDR3: CASSTGGQGSSEAFF; DNA: TGTGCCAGCAGTACGGGGGGACAGGGATCGTCTGAAGCTTTCTTT